Presented here are 15 T cell receptor beta chains from one specimen sequenced in a study of blood T cell repertoires in COVID-19. Sequencing was performed with immunoSEQ multiplex PCR; in TCRdb, only in-frame clones are kept and a portion is missing. Among under 400,000 clones listed, 90% were seen once. The sequenced sample consisted of peripheral blood. These receptors were collected from a man between 18 and 35 years old with active or convalescent COVID-19.

This chain links TRBV19 with TRBJ1-1, with D tentatively TRBD1 (5 bases). The CDR3 is 17 residues long. Germline-derived CDR1 and CDR2 are LNHDA and SQIVND (reference sequence). V lost 5 bases to trimming and J lost 0 bases, with 19 bases between them. The CDR3 protein is CASSLVLTDSMNTEAFF. CDR3 bases: TGTGCCAGTAGTCTAGTTTTGACAGATTCCATGAACACTGAAGCTTTCTTT. The full variable domain, in which reference TRBV19 and TRBJ1-1 provide the parts outside the CDR3, is DGGITQSPKYLFRKEGQNVTLSCEQNLNHDAMYWYRQDPGQGLRLIYYSQIVNDFQKGDIAEGYSVSREKKESFPLTVTSAQKNPTAFYLCASSLVLTDSMNTEAFFGQGTRLTVV.

The chain links TRBV7-2 to TRBJ1-5; 9 bases fit TRBD1. The CDR3 spans 16 residues. The germline CDR1 and CDR2 sequences are SGHTA and FQGNSA. V lost 1 base, J lost 3 bases, and 4 bases stayed unmatched. CDR3 region: CASSLGQGGYNQPQHF. CDR3 nucleotides: TGTGCCAGCAGCTTAGGACAGGGGGGCTACAATCAGCCCCAGCATTTT. Complete variable domain (other parts from reference TRBV7-2 and TRBJ1-5): GAGVSQSPSNKVTEKGKDVELRCDPISGHTALYWYRQSLGQGLEFLIYFQGNSAPDKSGLPSDRFSAERTGGSVSTLTIQRTQQEDSAVYLCASSLGQGGYNQPQHFGDGTRLSIL.

DNA for the CDR3: TGTGCCAGTAGTAATGCGGGGGGTGGGGCGGATACGCAGTATTTT. This translates into CASSNAGGGADTQYF. This chain joins TRBV19 and TRBJ2-3; 8 nucleotides agree with TRBD2. The CDR3 runs to 15 residues. V dropped 4 bases and J dropped 6; count of bases not matched to a gene: 9. From germline, CDR1 is LNHDA and CDR2 SQIVND (reference sequence).

The rearrangement joins TRBV7-2 to TRBJ2-3; 13 positions match TRBD2. The CDR3 extends over 18 amino acids. CDR1 is SGHTA and CDR2 is FQGNSA in the germline V gene. Germline trimming cut 3 bases from V and 3 bases from J; bases unmatched to any gene: 9. The CDR3 DNA sequence: TGTGCCAGCAGCTTCCCGAGACTAGCGGGGGGACCGACAGATACGCAGTATTTT. It encodes CASSFPRLAGGPTDTQYF.

V gene TRBV11-2 combines with J gene TRBJ2-3; 9 nucleotides align to TRBD2. The CDR3 spans 16 residues. Germline V CDR1 and CDR2: SGHAT, FQNNGV. Trimming cost V 0 bases and J 6 bases; bases outside gene matches: 7. The CDR3 DNA reads as TGTGCCAGCAGCTTAGACGGAGTGGCGGGGGGGGATACGCAGTATTTT. Translating gives CASSLDGVAGGDTQYF.

The chain is built from TRBV24-1 and TRBJ1-1; no reliable D call. V was trimmed by 5 bases and J by 7 bases, leaving 7 bases between them. Germline V CDR1 and CDR2: KGHDR, SFDVKD. This CDR3 is built from 11 residues. DNA of the CDR3: TGTGCCACCAGTGGGGCATTTGAAGCTTTCTTT. Its protein is CATSGAFEAFF.

About this clone itself: A junction boundary mismatches the germline segment, possibly from a read error. The V and J genes are TRBV27 and TRBJ1-4; 9 bases are a match to TRBD1. Germline V lookup: CDR1 MNHEY, CDR2 SMNVEV (reference sequence). This CDR3 region has 13 residues. The CDR3 protein is CASRGQGNQKLFF. The DNA of the CDR3 is TGTGCCAGCAGGGGACAGGGTAATCAAAAACTGTTTTTT.

In its sample, this clone was seen once. Mismatch with germline at one junction end may stem from a read error. CDR3 protein: CASSLLVLKGANVLTF. The CDR3 DNA follows: TGTGCCAGCAGCTTATTGGTCCTAAAGGGGGCCAACGTGCTGACTTTC. V usage is TRBV7-3 and J usage is TRBJ2-6; 7 positions match TRBD1. The germline V gene encodes CDR1 SGHTA and CDR2 FQGTGA. The CDR3 covers 16 residues.

The rearrangement uses TRBV27 and TRBJ2-1, with TRBD1 matching 11 bases. V lost 3 bases and J lost 4; bases outside the gene matches: 2. The V gene's germline CDR1 is MNHEY and CDR2 SMNVEV (reference sequence). The length of the CDR3 is 15 residues. CDR3 bases: TGTGCCAGCAGTTTCGGGGACAGGGGGTACAATGAGCAGTTCTTC. Protein sequence: CASSFGDRGYNEQFF.

The chain combines TRBV4-3 with TRBJ2-7, with a possible D match to TRBD2 (6 bases). V was trimmed by 3 bases and J by 7 bases, leaving 13 bases between them. CDR3 length equals 13 residues. The germline gives CDR1 LGHNA, CDR2 YSLEER. CDR3: CASSHEAAGEQYF. CDR3 nucleotides: TGCGCCAGCAGCCATGAGGCGGCGGGGGAGCAGTACTTC.

V usage is TRBV24-1 and J usage is TRBJ2-2; TRBD2 agrees at 7 bases. Germline values: CDR1 KGHDR, CDR2 SFDVKD. This CDR3 is 16 amino acids long. With V trimmed by 2 bases and J by 4 bases, 6 bases remained unmatched. CDR3 loop: CATSDSAGDITGELFF. The CDR3 coding sequence is TGTGCCACCAGTGATTCGGCGGGAGATATCACCGGGGAGCTGTTTTTT.

The table lists this clone with a count of one. DNA of the CDR3: TGTGCCAGCAGCATGGGAGGGCGCGCCTACAATGAGCAGTTCTTC. This sequence encodes CASSMGGRAYNEQFF. The genes are TRBV9 and TRBJ2-1; 7 bases agree with TRBD2. V shed 4 bases, J shed 2 bases, and the junction held 6 bases outside the gene matches. The CDR3 consists of 15 residues. CDR1 and CDR2 (germline): SGDLS, YYNGEE.

This clone came up once. The chain uses TRBV6-5 and TRBJ1-1; 7 bases align to TRBD1. J was trimmed by 1 base and V by 3 bases; bases with no gene match: 2. Germline CDR1 and CDR2: MNHEY and SVGAGI. The CDR3 length is 14 residues. The CDR3 region is CASSYGTENTEAFF. CDR3 bases: TGTGCCAGCAGTTATGGGACAGAGAACACTGAAGCTTTCTTT.

The chain carries TRBV4-1 and TRBJ1-1; TRBD1 agrees at 7 bases. The trim removed 4 bases at V and 3 bases at J, leaving 8 bases unmatched. CDR3 length equals 15 residues. CDR1 MGHRA and CDR2 YSYEKL come from the germline V gene. The CDR3 DNA is TGCGCCAGCAGCCCGACAGGGCCGGGGGACACTGAAGCTTTCTTT. Translation: CASSPTGPGDTEAFF.

The CDR3 region has the DNA TGTGCCAGCAGCCAGGGGAGCTCCTACGAGCAGTACTTC. This sequence encodes CASSQGSSYEQYF. The chain is built from TRBV11-3 and TRBJ2-7; weak D call: TRBD1 (6 bases). The ends were cut back, 5 bases at V and 0 bases at J, with 8 bases in the middle. This CDR3 contains 13 residues. Per the germline V gene, CDR1 is SGHNT and CDR2 is YENEEA. The variable domain in full, with the rest retrieved from reference TRBV11-3 and TRBJ2-7, is EAGVVQSPRYKIIEKKQPVAFWCNPISGHNTLYWYLQNLGQGPELLIRYENEEAVDDSQLPKDRFSAERLKGVDSTLKIQPAELGDSAVYLCASSQGSSYEQYFGPGTRLTVT.